Shown below are 21 T cell receptor beta chains from a single sample sequenced in a study of T cells in Graves' hyperthyroidism and ophthalmopathy. The source material, RNA transcripts, was used to amplify TCR beta CDR3 regions. The HTBI primer set drove a first-round RT-PCR of the TCR CDR3. Each CDR3 protein gets one entry after TCRdb re-called the multiplex PCR reads with MiXCR. The repertoire holds fewer than 400,000 distinct CDR3 sequences, with around 15% as singletons. Sequencing was performed on blood. The receptors come from a man in his fifties with Graves' ophthalmopathy.

In its sample, this clonotype was seen many times. The chain carries TRBV5-1 and TRBJ2-2; the match to TRBD2 covers 7 bases. This CDR3 region has 16 residues. V shed 0 bases and J 7 bases; nucleotides not matched to a gene: 9. Germline values: CDR1 SGHRS, CDR2 YFSETQ. DNA of the CDR3: TGCGCCAGCAGCTTGGCGGCTAGCGGCAGAAACGGGGAGCTGTTTTTT. It yields the protein CASSLAASGRNGELFF.

This clonotype turned up a few times. The chain combines TRBV7-3 with TRBJ2-1; 9 nucleotides align to TRBD2. J was trimmed by 5 bases and V by 2 bases; bases with no gene match: 7. CDR1 is SGHTA and CDR2 is FQGTGA in the germline V gene. This CDR3 has 16 amino acids. For the CDR3, the DNA is TGTGCCAGCAGCTTATCCCCTAGCGGGAACAACAATGAGCAGTTCTTC. It codes for CASSLSPSGNNNEQFF.

There are many counts of this clonotype. This chain links TRBV20-1 with TRBJ2-1, with 13 bases matching TRBD2. Germline values: CDR1 DFQATT, CDR2 SNEGSKA (reference sequence). The junction had 3 bases not matched to a gene; V was cut back by 4 bases and J by 6 bases. CDR3 size: 14 residues. CDR3 in amino acids: CSATGLAGSNEQFF. CDR3 bases: TGCAGTGCTACGGGACTAGCGGGATCCAATGAGCAGTTCTTC.

CDR3 in amino acids: CASSLSGAVKTGELFF. CDR3 bases: TGTGCCAGCAGCTTAAGTGGGGCCGTGAAAACCGGGGAGCTGTTTTTT. The J gene is TRBJ2-2, the V gene TRBV7-3; D perhaps matches TRBD1 (5 bases). CDR1 SGHTA and CDR2 FQGTGA come from the germline V gene. The CDR3 contains 16 residues. V lost 1 base and J lost 5, with 14 bases in between.

This clonotype was recorded at least ten times. The genes are TRBV27 and TRBJ2-3, with 7 bases that match TRBD2. Germline assignment: CDR1 MNHEY and CDR2 SMNVEV (reference sequence). V lost 2 bases to trimming and J lost 4 bases; unmatched junction nucleotides: 12. CDR3 length: 17 amino acids. The CDR3 is CASSLAGASPWADTQYF. CDR3 coding DNA: TGTGCCAGCAGTTTAGCGGGAGCTTCCCCGTGGGCAGATACGCAGTATTTT.

This clonotype has at least ten counts. The V call is TRBV5-1, the J call TRBJ2-1, with 9 bases fitting TRBD2. Losses at the gene ends were 2 bases for V and 4 bases for J; bases not matched to a gene: 7. There are 16 residues in the CDR3. Germline V gives CDR1 SGHRS, CDR2 YFSETQ. CDR3 loop: CASSLEASGKYNEQFF. The CDR3 region has the DNA TGCGCCAGCAGCTTAGAGGCTAGCGGGAAGTACAATGAGCAGTTCTTC.

Many counts were recorded for this clonotype. The chain has TRBV24-1 and TRBJ2-2, with D unresolved. V lost 9 bases to trimming and J lost 0 bases, with 10 bases between them. The CDR3 contains 14 residues. Germline V gene lookup returns CDR1 KGHDR and CDR2 SFDVKD. The CDR3 bases are TGTGCCACCGGGAACCCAGCGAACACCGGGGAGCTGTTTTTT. The encoded protein is CATGNPANTGELFF.

The genes are TRBV20-1 and TRBJ2-2, with 10 bases identical to TRBD2. Per germline, CDR1 DFQATT and CDR2 SNEGSKA (reference sequence). This CDR3 has 15 residues. The junction had 4 bases not matched to a gene; V was cut back by 6 bases and J by 0 bases. CDR3 DNA: TGCAGTGCCGCGGGGACTAGCGCGAACACCGGGGAGCTGTTTTTT. Protein sequence: CSAAGTSANTGELFF.

This clonotype was seen ten or more times. The V call is TRBV28, the J call TRBJ1-2; TRBD1 matches 7 bases. With V trimmed by 3 bases and J by 4 bases, 11 bases remained unmatched. The germline CDR1 and CDR2 sequences are MDHEN and SYDVKM. The CDR3 is 16 residues long. The CDR3: CASSLFRRTGFYGYTF. CDR3 in DNA: TGTGCCAGCAGTTTGTTTCGGAGGACAGGCTTCTATGGCTACACCTTC.

The sample holds many counts of this clonotype. J is TRBJ2-7 and V is TRBV10-3; 9 bases map to TRBD2. CDR1 is ENHRY, CDR2 SYGVKD, per germline. There are 14 residues in the CDR3. J was trimmed by 6 bases and V by 11 bases; bases with no gene match: 14. DNA for the CDR3: TGTGCCGCCACCTCCGGGACTAGCTTTTCCGAGCAGTACTTC. Protein: CAATSGTSFSEQYF.

This clonotype was seen repeatedly, ten times or more. The chain uses TRBV20-1 and TRBJ2-1, with D perhaps given as TRBD1 or TRBD2 (5 bases each). The CDR3 totals 13 residues. Germline V gene sequence: CDR1 DFQATT, CDR2 SNEGSKA (reference sequence). CDR3 residues: CRPRGGSYNEQFF. The DNA for the CDR3 is TGCAGGCCCCGGGGCGGTTCCTACAATGAGCAGTTCTTC.

This clonotype was seen a handful of times. This chain joins TRBV6-1 and TRBJ2-6, with TRBD1 identical over 7 bases. CDR1 and CDR2 (germline): MNHNS, SASEGT. The V segment lost 6 bases and the J segment 0 bases; nucleotides outside the gene matches: 8. The CDR3 extends over 17 amino acids. The CDR3 sequence is CASSYDRDSSGANVLTF. For the CDR3, the DNA is TGTGCCAGCAGCTACGATCGGGACAGCTCTGGGGCCAACGTCCTGACTTTC.

In this sample, this clonotype turned up many times. The chain uses TRBV7-2 and TRBJ2-7, with TRBD2 matching 7 bases. The CDR3 is made up of 15 amino acids. Unmatched junction bases numbered 10, after V lost 1 base and J lost 7 bases. Germline assignment: CDR1 SGHTA and CDR2 FQGNSA. The CDR3 here is CASSLVESGMVEQYF. The CDR3 nucleotides are TGTGCCAGCAGCTTAGTCGAAAGCGGGATGGTGGAGCAGTACTTC.

This clonotype was counted at least ten times. The gene calls are TRBV13 and TRBJ2-3, with 11 bases that match TRBD2. Germline CDR1 is PRHDT and CDR2 is FYEKMQ (reference sequence). The CDR3 sequence is 17 residues long. Germline trimming cut 4 bases from V and 4 bases from J; bases unmatched to any gene: 10. CDR3 DNA: TGTGCCAGCAGCTCCCAAACTAGCGGGAGAGGGGCAGATACGCAGTATTTT. This encodes CASSSQTSGRGADTQYF.

This sequence joins TRBV6-6 and TRBJ2-5, with D unclear. Germline-derived CDR1 and CDR2 are MNHNY and SVGAGI (reference sequence). V shed 0 bases and J shed 2 bases, with 7 bases lying between them. The length of the CDR3 is 14 residues. CDR3 sequence: CASSYSTSQETQYF. The CDR3 coding sequence is TGTGCCAGCAGTTACTCGACCTCGCAAGAGACCCAGTACTTC.

Ten or more counts support this clonotype. This CDR3 is CASSPPRKDTQYF. DNA of the CDR3: TGTGCCAGCAGCCCCCCGCGCAAAGATACGCAGTATTTT. The V gene is TRBV7-8, the J gene TRBJ2-3; D is unclear. CDR3 length: 13 residues. Trimming removed 5 bases from V and 5 bases from J, with 11 bases in between. The germline V gene has CDR1 SGHVS and CDR2 FQNEAQ.

This clonotype was counted ten times or more. The chain uses TRBV20-1 and TRBJ2-5; D is perhaps TRBD2 (6 bases). Germline loops: CDR1 DFQATT, CDR2 SNEGSKA (reference sequence). This CDR3 is built from 14 residues. Trimming took off 0 bases at V and 1 base at J, with 9 bases between the two ends. The CDR3 region has the DNA TGCAGTGCTAGAGATTGGCGGGGCCAAGAGACCCAGTACTTC. It specifies CSARDWRGQETQYF.

Many counts were recorded for this clonotype. The V call is TRBV2, the J call TRBJ2-7, with D maybe TRBD2 (6 bases). The V gene's germline CDR1 is SNHLY and CDR2 FYNNEI. With 3 bases removed from V and 7 bases from J, the gap between germline ends came to 19 bases. The CDR3 consists of 15 residues. In nucleotides, the CDR3 is TGTGCCAGCAGTGACGACTGGACGGGAGTGGGTGAGCAGTACTTC. It specifies CASSDDWTGVGEQYF.

This rearrangement joins TRBV7-6 to TRBJ1-4, with 7 bases fitting TRBD1. The V segment lost 2 bases and the J segment 7 bases; nucleotides outside the gene matches: 10. Germline V gene sequence: CDR1 SGHVS, CDR2 FNYEAQ. There are 16 residues in the CDR3. The CDR3 DNA follows: TGTGCCAGCAGCTTAAAAGCTCTCTCAGGGGGTGAAAAACTGTTTTTT. Protein: CASSLKALSGGEKLFF.

Comments on this clonotype: With a much larger clone just one base away, this may be a read error. V gene TRBV20-1 combines with J gene TRBJ1-2; D gene ambiguous. Germline CDR1 DFQATT, CDR2 SNEGSKA (reference sequence). The length of the CDR3 is 10 residues. CDR3 nucleotides: TGCAGTGCTAGAGTAGGTGGCTTCACCTTC. It translates to CSARVGGFTF.

The gene calls are TRBV28 and TRBJ1-5; 9 bases match TRBD1. The germline gives CDR1 MDHEN, CDR2 SYDVKM. The CDR3 length is 15 residues. V gave up 6 bases and J gave up 4 bases; unmatched junction bases: 7. As DNA, the CDR3 is TGTGCCAGCAGCCGGGGACAGGGTCGGAATCAGCCCCAGCATTTT. Amino acids: CASSRGQGRNQPQHF.